The entry that follows covers one TCR beta chain sequence. The data stem from a study of cytotoxic CD8 clonotypes in ibrutinib-treated CLL. As for the study in general: Around 25 partial and 2 complete responses; at median roughly 6 years, about 14 remitted, approximately 12 progressed.

Produced via immunoSEQ multiplex PCR; TCRdb's table is partial and in-frame only. This sample has approximately 70,000 clones; 90% occur once, and the top ten carry approximately 3.1%. This CDR3 is 14 amino acids long. The germline V gene encodes CDR1 MNHEY and CDR2 SMNVEV (reference sequence). V was trimmed by 5 bases and J by 5 bases, leaving 15 bases between them. The sample here was PBMCs, taken after 12 months of ibrutinib treatment. The clonotype was recovered from a human donor with chronic lymphocytic leukemia. The chain uses TRBV27 and TRBJ2-5; no firm D call. This CDR3 is CASSALERQETQYF. Here the CDR3 DNA reads TGTGCCAGCAGTGCCCTTGAGCGTCAGGAGACCCAGTACTTC.